What follows describes a single T cell receptor beta chain. Its antigen is not identified. This sample stems from a study of blood T cells in healthy people across ages. General study results and limits: PBMCs that were unsorted prevented a conclusive naive versus antigen-experienced comparison.

Through a sample-barcoded 5' primer and a J-beta primer mix, a second PCR was run for roughly 7 to 12 cycles. From the 5' RACE reads, TCRdb called clonotypes with MiXCR, one entry per CDR3 protein. This table holds approximately 1.5 million distinct CDR3 sequences, about 32% found once. Per germline, CDR1 SNHLY and CDR2 FYNNEI. The CDR3 loop spans 12 amino acids. Trimming left V 2 bases short and J 9 bases short, with 8 bases between. The V call is TRBV2, the J call TRBJ2-1, with D possibly being TRBD2 (6 bases). Source material: blood. The sequence derives from a woman in her twenties or thirties in good health. The CDR3 sequence: CASSESSGEQFF. CDR3 in DNA: TGTGCCAGCAGTGAAAGTAGCGGTGAGCAGTTCTTC.